Listed below are T cell receptor beta chains from one sample, sequenced in a study of blood T cells in healthy people across ages. TCRdb reprocessed the 5' RACE reads via MiXCR and lists one record per CDR3 protein. The sample lists 1.8 million or so distinct CDR3 sequences; 39% were seen once. Sequencing was carried out using blood. The receptors were gathered from a human donor in good health. The CDR3 runs from the conserved cysteine through the conserved F or W. Each record gives: J gene, D gene, V gene, clone size, CDR3 DNA, CDR3 protein. D genes are given only for firm matches. Clone size is not always given. Where it is, it says once, few, many or a class for expanded clones.

TRBJ2-7	-	TRBV29-1	-	TGCAGCGTTGAGAGGACGGAGACCTACGAGCAGTACTTC	CSVERTETYEQYF
TRBJ2-4	TRBD1	TRBV12-3/TRBV12-4	few	TGTGCCAGCAGGGCCAGGGGGTCCAAAAACATTCAGTACTTC	CASRARGSKNIQYF
TRBJ2-1	TRBD2	TRBV27	-	TGTGCCAGCAGAGAGCTAGCGGGGGGGCCGAGGGAGCAGTTCTTC	CASRELAGGPREQFF
TRBJ2-5	-	TRBV19	-	TGTGCCAGTAGTATGGGTCCCCAACTGGGTACCCAGTACTTC	CASSMGPQLGTQYF
TRBJ2-5	-	TRBV20-1	-	TGCAGTGCTAGAGATGGGGGGCCCGGCGGGACCCAGTACTTC	CSARDGGPGGTQYF
TRBJ2-1	TRBD2	TRBV29-1	few	TGCAGCGTTGATAGCGGGGCCACCTCCTACAATGAGCAGTTCTTC	CSVDSGATSYNEQFF
TRBJ2-1	TRBD1	TRBV5-1	-	TGCGCCAGCAGCTCGACAGGGAAAGGGGATGAGCAGTTCTTC	CASSSTGKGDEQFF
TRBJ2-7	-	TRBV20-1	-	TGCAGTGCTAGTGGGCGGGCCTACAATGAGCAGTACTTC	CSASGRAYNEQYF
TRBJ2-7	-	TRBV25-1	-	TGTGCCAGCAGTGAATGGGGGGTAAAAGAGCAGTACTTC	CASSEWGVKEQYF
TRBJ1-2	-	TRBV4-2	-	TGTGCCAGCAGCCAAGAACTTACAGGGCCTCCTAACTATGGCTACACCTTC	CASSQELTGPPNYGYTF
TRBJ2-4	-	TRBV6-6	-	TGTGCCGGCAGTTACAGTGGGGGGGCAGGAAACATTCAGTACTTC	CAGSYSGGAGNIQYF
TRBJ2-5	-	TRBV7-6	-	TGTGCCAGCAGCCCAGACGGGGAGCAGTACTTC	CASSPDGEQYF
TRBJ1-1	-	TRBV29-1	-	TGCAGCGTTTCCAAAAATGGGGAAACGGGTGAAGCTTTCTTT	CSVSKNGETGEAFF
TRBJ2-3	-	TRBV7-2	-	TGTGCCAGCAGCTTAGGATCCGCCCTAGATACGCAGTATTTT	CASSLGSALDTQYF
TRBJ2-7	-	TRBV11-2	few	TGTGCCAGCAGCTTATATGCCACAAAGTTCTACGAGCAGTACTTC	CASSLYATKFYEQYF
TRBJ2-5	-	TRBV29-1	few	TGCAGCGTTGACTACCTGGGACAAGAGACCCAGTACTTC	CSVDYLGQETQYF
TRBJ2-1	TRBD1	TRBV10-3	few	TGTGCCATCAGTGCTGGGACAGGGCGTGAGCAGTTCTTC	CAISAGTGREQFF
TRBJ2-3	-	TRBV10-3	few	TGTGCCACCGGATCTTCAACAGGGGAGGCAGATACGCAGTATTTT	CATGSSTGEADTQYF
TRBJ2-3	TRBD1	TRBV2	-	TGTGCCAGCAGTGAAGTTCAGGGGGTGAGGGATACGCAGTATTTT	CASSEVQGVRDTQYF
TRBJ2-7	-	TRBV9	-	TGTGCCAGCAGCGTAGGACTCCCATTTGGCTACGAGCAGTACTTC	CASSVGLPFGYEQYF
TRBJ2-3	TRBD2	TRBV6-2/TRBV6-3	-	TGTGCCATCGGGAGGGGGATAAGGACAGATACGCAGTATTTT	CAIGRGIRTDTQYF
TRBJ2-7	-	TRBV10-3	few	TGTGCCACGGGACTCCCGGGAACGGAGCAGTACTTC	CATGLPGTEQYF
TRBJ2-1	TRBD1	TRBV11-2	few	TGTGCCAGCAGCAAAGACAGGGTTGGGGAGCAGTTCTTC	CASSKDRVGEQFF
TRBJ2-7	-	TRBV29-1	-	TGCAGCGTTGGGGGGCCGGGGACCCAGTGCTTC	CSVGGPGTQCF
TRBJ2-7	TRBD2	TRBV7-2	-	TGTGCCAGCAGCTTAAGTAGCGGGGGGGCAAGATGGGACGAGCAGTACTTC	CASSLSSGGARWDEQYF
TRBJ1-2	-	TRBV7-9	-	TGTGCCAGCAGCTCGTTGACTTCTGGCTACACCTTC	CASSSLTSGYTF
TRBJ2-7	TRBD2	TRBV5-1	few	TGCGCCAGCAGCTGGATAGGGGAGGGGAGCGAGCAGTACTTC	CASSWIGEGSEQYF
TRBJ2-3	-	TRBV20-1	-	TGCAGTGCTAAGATTTTTCACAGCACAGATACGCAGTATTTT	CSAKIFHSTDTQYF
TRBJ2-5	-	TRBV30	-	TGTGCCTGGTCAATCGGGGAAGAGACCCAGTACTTC	CAWSIGEETQYF
TRBJ2-3	-	TRBV20-1	-	TGCAGTGCTAGAGACCTGCGGGGGCCAGATACGCAGTATTTT	CSARDLRGPDTQYF
TRBJ2-7	TRBD2	TRBV11-2	-	TGTGCCAGCAGTCCGAGCGGGGGGAACTATTGGTACTTC	CASSPSGGNYWYF
TRBJ2-3	-	TRBV28	-	TGTGCCAGCAGTCCCACAGGGCCCGGCACAGATACGCAGTATTTT	CASSPTGPGTDTQYF
TRBJ2-7	-	TRBV5-1	-	TGCGCCAGCAGCTTGGTACAACTCAGCGAGCAGTACTTC	CASSLVQLSEQYF
TRBJ2-7	TRBD2	TRBV9	-	TGTGCCAGCAGCGTAGCTAGCGGGGGTTCCTACGAGCAGTACTTC	CASSVASGGSYEQYF
TRBJ2-4	-	TRBV12-3/TRBV12-4	few	TGTGCCAGCAGCCCAACTACAAACATTCAGTACTTC	CASSPTTNIQYF
TRBJ2-5	-	TRBV9	few	TGTGCCAGCAGTGTCGGGGGAGTCCAAGAGACCCAGTACTTC	CASSVGGVQETQYF
TRBJ2-1	-	TRBV6-2/TRBV6-3	-	TGTGCCAGCAGTACCCTACAGTCGGAGCAGTTCTTC	CASSTLQSEQFF